The 22 T cell receptor beta chains listed next were all sequenced from one sample in a study of T-cell reconstitution after alpha-beta-depleted transplantation in children (dated by TCRdb to the mid-2010s). The library was prepared using PCR. TCRdb names Illumina HiSeq 2500 as the instrument used. TCR library preparation used molecular barcoding, with unique molecular identifiers applied to normalize quantification of the TCRbeta repertoire. In-frame beta chains were kept once TCRdb had trimmed the public reads at Q25 with fastp and called clones with MiXCR. CDR3 protein sequences are deduplicated, and each keeps its most common genes and DNA. The sample table holds 600,000 to 700,000 distinct CDR3 sequences, of which 10% to 15% were seen once. 0.79% of the sample belongs to the ten largest clones. The label giving this sample's treatment or condition can be read as: allogeneic hematopoietic cell transplantation with graft depleted of TCRalphabeta T cells and CD19 B cells.

Sequenced here: PBMCs, sampled before TCRalphabeta/CD19-depleted stem cell transplant. These receptors were collected from a girl aged 2-9 years with congenital amegakaryocytic thrombocytopenia, due to receive a stem cell transplant.

The sample holds a few counts of this clonotype. The chain carries TRBV4-1 and TRBJ2-5; D is perhaps TRBD2 (6 bases). V was shortened by 2 bases and J by 4 bases, with 11 bases between the two germline ends. Germline loops: CDR1 MGHRA, CDR2 YSYEKL. The CDR3 sequence is 14 residues long. The CDR3 DNA is TGCGCCAGCAGCCAACCTACTAGCCGAGAGACCCAGTACTTC. This gives the protein CASSQPTSRETQYF.

This clonotype was detected only a few times. The rearrangement uses TRBV6-2 or TRBV6-3 and TRBJ2-1; D is uncertain. Germline-derived CDR1 and CDR2 are MNHEY and SVGEGT. The CDR3 consists of 13 residues. Trimming took off 8 bases at V and 6 bases at J, with 14 bases between the two ends. The chain's CDR3 is CASSARRFNEQFF. CDR3 DNA sequence: TGTGCCAGCTCGGCCCGACGGTTCAATGAGCAGTTCTTC.

This clonotype was counted ten times or more. The chain has TRBV5-6 and TRBJ1-1; D not certain. In germline, CDR1 is SGHDT, CDR2 YYEEEE. The CDR3 consists of 14 residues. V shed 3 bases and J shed 3 bases, with 12 bases lying between them. CDR3 DNA sequence: TGTGCCAGCAGCTGGCGGGCGCTGGACACTGAAGCTTTCTTT. Its translation is CASSWRALDTEAFF.

This clonotype was observed once. The chain couples TRBV7-2 to TRBJ1-5, with D possibly matching TRBD1 (6 bases). The CDR3 has 16 residues. Germline lookup yields CDR1 SGHTA and CDR2 FQGNSA. The germline V and J ends were trimmed by 7 bases and 2 bases, with 18 bases remaining between them. The CDR3 is CASNEQGMVRNQPQHF. The CDR3 coding sequence is TGTGCCAGCAACGAACAGGGAATGGTTCGCAATCAGCCCCAGCATTTT.

Comment on this clonotype: This may come from a read error, since a much larger clone is one base off. Here the CDR3 reads CASSTVRLTNTEAFF. CDR3 nucleotide sequence: TGCGCCAGCAGCACAGTACGGTTGACTAACACTGAAGCTTTCTTT. V and J are TRBV5-1 and TRBJ1-1; D gene uncertain. CDR1 and CDR2 (germline): SGHRS, YFSETQ. With 4 bases removed from V and 2 bases from J, the gap between germline ends came to 15 bases. This CDR3 spans 15 amino acids.

To note about this clonotype: This clone may be a read error of a much larger clone one base away. J is TRBJ2-1 and V is TRBV6-1; D unresolved. Trimming stripped 1 base from V and 9 bases from J, with 19 bases between. In germline, CDR1 is MNHNS, CDR2 SASEGT. The CDR3 runs to 16 residues. CDR3 in amino acids: CASSEEWALHQAEQFF. DNA of the CDR3: TGTGCCAGCAGTGAAGAATGGGCACTACATCAGGCTGAGCAGTTCTTC.

This clonotype was detected ten times or more. The rearrangement joins TRBV5-1 to TRBJ1-1, with D uncertain. This CDR3 contains 14 residues. Germline assignment: CDR1 SGHRS and CDR2 YFSETQ. V lost 4 bases to trimming and J lost 2 bases, with 12 bases between them. The CDR3 is CASSNILANTEAFF. In nucleotides, the CDR3 is TGCGCCAGCAGCAACATCCTTGCCAACACTGAAGCTTTCTTT. Full variable domain (outside the CDR3, taken from reference TRBV5-1 and TRBJ1-1): KAGVTQTPRYLIKTRGQQVTLSCSPISGHRSVSWYQQTPGQGLQFLFEYFSETQRNKGNFPGRFSGRQFSNSRSEMNVSTLELGDSALYLCASSNILANTEAFFGQGTRLTVV.

This clonotype was detected many times. J is TRBJ2-5 and V is TRBV5-1; TRBD1 is a possible D gene (5 bases). Germline V gene data show CDR1 as SGHRS and CDR2 as YFSETQ. The CDR3 runs 13 residues. Deletions cut 2 bases from V and 7 bases from J, with 12 bases between. Here the CDR3 DNA reads TGCGCCAGCAGCTTCGGGCCAAGGGGGACCCAGTACTTC. Residues: CASSFGPRGTQYF.

The J gene is TRBJ2-7, the V gene TRBV5-1; 12 bases align to TRBD1. Germline CDR1 is SGHRS and CDR2 is YFSETQ. The CDR3 loop spans 15 amino acids. V was clipped by 3 bases and J by 2 bases; unmatched bases: 3. CDR3 DNA: TGCGCCAGCAGCTCCCGGGACAGGGGGCCCTACGAGCAGTACTTC. Protein product: CASSSRDRGPYEQYF.

This sequence joins TRBV19 and TRBJ2-2; D is ambiguous. V was clipped by 6 bases and J by 0 bases, with 14 bases between them. Germline lookup yields CDR1 LNHDA and CDR2 SQIVND (reference sequence). The CDR3 consists of 16 residues. The CDR3 region has the DNA TGTGCCAGTAGGGCCAGGCCCCTCGCGAACACCGGGGAGCTGTTTTTT. It codes for CASRARPLANTGELFF.

This clonotype occurred many times. The chain uses TRBV20-1 and TRBJ2-7; 8 bases agree with TRBD1. J was trimmed by 2 bases and V by 3 bases; bases with no gene match: 6. Germline V gives CDR1 DFQATT, CDR2 SNEGSKA (reference sequence). This CDR3 region has 14 residues. CDR3: CSARSNRGAYEQYF. The CDR3 coding sequence is TGCAGTGCTAGGTCGAACAGGGGGGCCTACGAGCAGTACTTC.

The table lists this clonotype with a few counts. The chain employs TRBV28 and TRBJ2-5; 7 bases are shared with TRBD2. Germline CDR1 and CDR2: MDHEN and SYDVKM. V lost 5 bases, J lost 1 base, and 16 bases stayed unmatched. The CDR3 has 18 amino acids. The CDR3 loop is CASSGRGVIAGLQETQYF. The CDR3 nucleotides are TGTGCCAGCAGTGGGAGGGGTGTGATAGCGGGCCTCCAAGAGACCCAGTACTTC.

This clonotype has a handful of counts. The rearrangement links TRBV20-1 to TRBJ2-3; D is undetermined. The CDR3 loop spans 15 amino acids. Trimming removed 3 bases from V and 0 bases from J, with 13 bases in between. In germline, CDR1 is DFQATT, CDR2 SNEGSKA (reference sequence). The CDR3, as DNA: TGCAGTGCTAGGGTTTGGCCTCCTAGCACAGATACGCAGTATTTT. It translates to CSARVWPPSTDTQYF.

The V and J genes are TRBV28 and TRBJ1-2, with TRBD1 as a possible D gene (6 bases). V lost 7 bases to trimming and J lost 1 base, with 16 bases between them. There are 15 residues in the CDR3. Germline V gene data show CDR1 as MDHEN and CDR2 as SYDVKM. CDR3 in DNA: TGTGCCAGCAATACCGCCACAGGGAATAACTATGGCTACACCTTC. Protein: CASNTATGNNYGYTF.

This clonotype was seen more than once but under ten times. The chain joins TRBV3-1 to TRBJ2-4; D may match TRBD1 or TRBD2 (5 bases each). Between the trimmed V and J ends, which lost 2 bases and 0 bases, there was a span of 14 bases. The CDR3 consists of 17 residues. CDR1 is LGHDT and CDR2 is YNNKEL in the germline V gene (reference sequence). The CDR3 protein is CASSQWTGAGAKNIQYF. The CDR3, as DNA: TGTGCCAGCAGCCAATGGACCGGGGCGGGAGCCAAAAACATTCAGTACTTC.

This clonotype was seen repeatedly, ten times or more. The chain links TRBV5-1 to TRBJ1-5; D may be TRBD1 (5 bases). With 5 bases removed from V and 4 bases from J, the gap between germline ends came to 13 bases. The CDR3 loop spans 14 amino acids. Germline CDR1 and CDR2: SGHRS and YFSETQ. For the CDR3, the DNA is TGCGCCAGCAGTTCCACAGGAGGGAATCAGCCCCAGCATTTT. Protein product: CASSSTGGNQPQHF.

This clonotype was observed many times. The chain recombines TRBV28 with TRBJ2-3; 11 bases are a match to TRBD2. Germline CDR1 reads MDHEN; CDR2 reads SYDVKM. Trimming removed 6 bases from V and 1 base from J; junction bases left unmatched: 6. The CDR3 has 16 amino acids. Here the CDR3 DNA reads TGTGCCAGCAGATTAGCGGGAGGGCTGGGCACAGATACGCAGTATTTT. This sequence encodes CASRLAGGLGTDTQYF.

The chain carries TRBV5-1 and TRBJ2-7; 9 nucleotides match TRBD2. The CDR3 has 15 residues. Trimming cost V 3 bases and J 5 bases; bases outside gene matches: 9. The germline CDR1 and CDR2 sequences are SGHRS and YFSETQ. The CDR3 region has the DNA TGCGCCAGCAGCTCCGCCTTAGCGGGAGAGGACGAGCAGTACTTC. This encodes CASSSALAGEDEQYF.

This clonotype has at least ten counts. J is TRBJ2-3 and V is TRBV15; D not certain. This CDR3 is 12 amino acids long. Looked up from germline, CDR1 is LNHNV and CDR2 is YYDKDF (reference sequence). V dropped 5 bases and J dropped 2 bases, with 5 bases sitting between them. In DNA, the CDR3 is TGTGCCACCAGCTCACTCACAGATACGCAGTATTTT. It yields the protein CATSSLTDTQYF.

Ten or more counts support this clonotype. CDR3 coding DNA: TGTGCCAGCAGCTTAGTATTCAGCGACCGGGAGCAGTTCTTC. Amino acid sequence: CASSLVFSDREQFF. The rearrangement joins TRBV7-6 to TRBJ2-1; D uncertain. Per the germline V gene, CDR1 is SGHVS and CDR2 is FNYEAQ. The CDR3 is 14 amino acids. V lost 1 base to trimming and J lost 10 bases, with 14 bases between them. Together with reference TRBV7-6 and TRBJ2-1, the CDR3 gives the full variable domain: GAGVSQSPRYKVTKRGQDVALRCDPISGHVSLYWYRQALGQGPEFLTYFNYEAQQDKSGLPNDRFSAERPEGSISTLTIQRTEQRDSAMYRCASSLVFSDREQFFGPGTRLTVL.

This clonotype was seen a few times. This chain uses TRBV7-9 with TRBJ2-3, with a tentative D call TRBD1 (6 bases). The CDR3 has 15 amino acids. Germline V CDR1 and CDR2: SEHNR, FQNEAQ (reference sequence). Trimming removed 1 base from V and 1 base from J, with 9 bases in between. CDR3 region: CASSLGDMGTDTQYF. The CDR3 nucleotides read TGTGCCAGCAGCTTAGGGGACATGGGCACAGATACGCAGTATTTT.

Only one count was recorded for this clonotype. Written as DNA, the CDR3 is TGTGCCAGCTTACAGGGTACCAGCACAGATACGCAGTATTTT. Translating gives CASLQGTSTDTQYF. The gene calls are TRBV18 and TRBJ2-3, with D perhaps TRBD1 (6 bases). Trimming removed 7 bases from V and 0 bases from J, with 11 bases in between. CDR1 is KGHSH, CDR2 LQKENI, per germline. The CDR3 sequence is 14 residues long.